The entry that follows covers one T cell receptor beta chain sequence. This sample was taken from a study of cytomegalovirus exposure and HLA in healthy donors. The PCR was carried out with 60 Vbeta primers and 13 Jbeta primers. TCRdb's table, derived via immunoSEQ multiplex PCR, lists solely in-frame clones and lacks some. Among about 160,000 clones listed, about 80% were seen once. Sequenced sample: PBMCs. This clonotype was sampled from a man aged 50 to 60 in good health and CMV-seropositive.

CDR3 sequence (DNA): TGTGCCAGCAGTTTCCCCGGACTAGCGGGGGGATATTACCCGTTATCCCAAGAGACCCAGTACTTC. This sequence encodes CASSFPGLAGGYYPLSQETQYF. This chain uses TRBV27 with TRBJ2-5; 14 bases fit TRBD2. Germline CDR1 is MNHEY and CDR2 is SMNVEV (reference sequence). The trim removed 3 bases at V and 1 base at J, leaving 19 bases unmatched. This CDR3 has 22 amino acids.